This T cell receptor (beta chain) was sequenced for a study of blood T cell repertoires in COVID-19 (dated by TCRdb to about 2020). Broadly, across the study: The collaborator samples originated in the United States, Italy and Spain and spanned the acute and convalescent phases of COVID-19. The material from the prospective study consisted of cDNA or gDNA derived from T cells, B-cell-depleted T cells, or PBMCs. Deeply sampled blood TCRbeta repertoires from subjects exposed to, actively infected with, or recovered from COVID-19 were included in the dataset. The repertoires were released in a freely available public database intended as a resource for research on the immune response to SARS-CoV-2. Samples were obtained from the ongoing ImmuneRACE study (first 160 participants) and from 950 to 1,500 subjects provided by 6 global collaborators. The sample metadata nearly always contained a de-identified subject ID, COVID-19 status, age in years and sex. Where HLA class I and class II types were available, the types were taken from metadata supplied by the sample provider, not from assay-based typing. Results and caveats for the whole study, not just this receptor: The quantity of clinical and demographic metadata differed by source and by participant and was supplied without curation.

In Seattle, one collaborating source enrolled patients while the infection was active and tracked those patients longitudinally over the course of disease. Collaborating institutions collected whole blood in K2EDTA tubes following their own protocols. For TCRbeta analysis, collaborator samples were shipped as frozen whole blood, as isolated PBMCs, or as DNA extracted from either sample type. Trimming at the junction amounts to 1 base on V and 7 bases on J, and the germline ends lie 10 bases apart. Based on the germline V gene (reference sequence), the CDR1 and CDR2 sequences are LGHDT and YNNKEL. The CDR3 sequence holds 14 residues, the cysteine and phenylalanine included. Only CDR3 DNA remains: 42 bases, in frame from the first base. TCRbeta CDR3 regions were amplified from genomic DNA by means of the immunoSEQ Assay, a bias-controlled multiplex PCR. The authors processed their data as follows. The number of nucleated cells in each sample was estimated from the amplification of reference gene primers within the assay. To quantify the absolute abundance of each unique TCRbeta CDR3 rearrangement, sequence reads were collapsed and filtered. For each sample, productive Simpson clonality was calculated as the square root of Simpson's diversity index over productive rearrangements. TCRdb limited this immuneACCESS table to in-frame rearrangements with V and J called. A share of clones is missing; checked studies link under half to unresolved V genes, and the rest is unexplained. V and J calls and clone size are given by that table; D and trimming were obtained from the DNA. For this sample there are 410,000 or so clones; approximately 89% appear just once. The ten biggest clones cover approximately 1.5% of the sample.

About this clone itself: The clone's antigen remains unknown. It has no much larger one-base neighbor in the sample; base qualities were not kept.

The sequenced sample was peripheral blood. The sequence was collected from a woman between 35 and 50 years old with COVID-19, enrolled during active disease. The chain is made from TRBV3-1 (or the pseudogene TRBV3-2) and TRBJ2-2; the D gene cannot be named for sure. The CDR3 reads CASSQVRAGGELFF. The DNA sequence reads TGTGCCAGCAGCCAAGTAAGAGCTGGCGGGGAGCTGTTTTTT.